The sequence of this TCR beta chain was determined in a study of CD8 T cells in ankylosing spondylitis. Germline V gives CDR1 MNHEY, CDR2 SMNVEV (reference sequence). V gave up 3 bases and J gave up 2 bases; unmatched junction bases: 4. This CDR3 is 14 amino acids long. Overall study findings and caveats: As reported, disease-linked clones showed significant enrichment in matched ankylosing spondylitis synovial fluid. Ankylosing spondylitis blood appeared to be characterized by a TCR beta motif of eight highly homologous variants. Clones linked with disease were CD8+ and fairly uncommon in the peripheral blood. Earlier authors reported some of these motif variants in reactive arthritis synovial fluid and blood.

As to this clonotype: What it binds is unknown.

Molecular-barcoded quantitative 5'-RACE produced these TCR beta libraries. MiXCR, run by TCRdb on the 5' RACE reads, gives a single entry per CDR3 protein. The sample has around 440,000 distinct CDR3 sequences; roughly 15% are singletons. The source material was blood, either unsorted or a sorted T cell fraction (not recorded which). This receptor was identified in a male donor with ankylosing spondylitis. The chain combines TRBV27 with TRBJ2-7, with TRBD1 matching 7 bases. The CDR3 reads CASSFMQGAYEQYF. The CDR3 DNA is TGTGCCAGCAGTTTTATGCAGGGGGCCTACGAGCAGTACTTC.